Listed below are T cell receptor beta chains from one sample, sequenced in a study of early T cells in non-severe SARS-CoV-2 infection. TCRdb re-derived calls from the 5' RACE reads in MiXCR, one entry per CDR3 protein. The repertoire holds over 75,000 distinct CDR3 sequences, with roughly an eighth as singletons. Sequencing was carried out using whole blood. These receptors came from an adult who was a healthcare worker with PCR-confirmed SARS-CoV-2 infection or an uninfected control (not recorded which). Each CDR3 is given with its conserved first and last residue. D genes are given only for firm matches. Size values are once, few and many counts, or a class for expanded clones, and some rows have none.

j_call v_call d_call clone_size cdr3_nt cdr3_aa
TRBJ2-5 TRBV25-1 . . TGTGCCAGCAGTGAATTGGAGACCCAGTACTTC CASSELETQYF
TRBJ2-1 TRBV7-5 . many . CISVSEVPLPGQGIMEQFF
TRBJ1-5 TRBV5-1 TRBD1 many TGCGCCAGCAGCATGGCAGGGGGCGGTCAGCCCCAGCATTTT CASSMAGGGQPQHF
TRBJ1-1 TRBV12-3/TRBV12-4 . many TGTGCCAGCAGTTTGCCGGGGAACACTGAAGCTTTCTTT CASSLPGNTEAFF
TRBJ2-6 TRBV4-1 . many TGCGCCAGCAGCCAAGGGGAATTAGGGGCGCGGAGGCTGACTTTC CASSQGELGARRLTF
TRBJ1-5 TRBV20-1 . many TGCAGTGCCTCGAAGGCGGGGAGTGGTAGCAATCAGCCCCAGCATTTT CSASKAGSGSNQPQHF
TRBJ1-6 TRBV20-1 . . TGCAGTGCTAGAGGCCAGGGTAGTAATTCACCCCTCCACTTT CSARGQGSNSPLHF
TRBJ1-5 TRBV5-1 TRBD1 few TGCGCCAGCGCAGGGACAGGGGGCGAACAGCCCCAGCATTTT CASAGTGGEQPQHF
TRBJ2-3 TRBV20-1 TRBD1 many TGCAGTGCCGGTGGGCAGACAGGGCAAATCACAGATACGCAGTATTTT CSAGGQTGQITDTQYF
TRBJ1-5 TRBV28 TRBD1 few TGTGCCAGCAGTTTGACAGGGGGCAGTAATCAGCCCCAGCATTTT CASSLTGGSNQPQHF
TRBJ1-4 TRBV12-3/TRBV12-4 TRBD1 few TGTGCCAGCAGTCCACAGGGGGCCGGGAACGAAAAACTGTTTTTT CASSPQGAGNEKLFF
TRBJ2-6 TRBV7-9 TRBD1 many TGTGCCAGCAGCTCCGGACAGGGTGTAACCTCCTCTGGGGCCAACGTCCTGACTTTC CASSSGQGVTSSGANVLTF
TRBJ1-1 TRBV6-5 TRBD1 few TGTGCCAGCAGAAAGGACAGGGGACGGAACACTGAAGCTTTCTTT CASRKDRGRNTEAFF
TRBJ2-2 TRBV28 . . TGTGCCAGCAGTGGGGACCGCCTCCAGTCCGGGGAGCTGTTTTTT CASSGDRLQSGELFF
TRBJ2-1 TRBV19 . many TGTGCCAGTATGCGGGGCCGGGGCCCAAGCTCCTACAATGAGCAGTTCTTC CASMRGRGPSSYNEQFF
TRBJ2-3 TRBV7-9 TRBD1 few TGTGCCTGCACCAGGGGGCTAGAGACAGATACGCAGTATTTT CACTRGLETDTQYF
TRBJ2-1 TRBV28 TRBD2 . TGTGCCGAGATGATAGCGGGGGGTAATGAGCAGTTCTTC CAEMIAGGNEQFF
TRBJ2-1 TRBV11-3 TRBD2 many TGTGCCAGCATCTTAGATGGGAGGGCTAGCGGGGGAAATGAGCAGTTCTTC CASILDGRASGGNEQFF
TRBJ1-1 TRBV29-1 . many TGCAGCGTTGAGAGGGACGTCGCACAGGGAGCTTTCTTT CSVERDVAQGAFF
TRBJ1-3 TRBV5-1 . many TGCGCCAGCAGCCCTACCTCTGGAAACACCATATATTTT CASSPTSGNTIYF
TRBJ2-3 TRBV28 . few TGTGCCAGCAGTTTCCGGACCGCACCAGATACGCAGTATTTT CASSFRTAPDTQYF
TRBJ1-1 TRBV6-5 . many TGTGCCACCGAATCGGGGACGGGGCAGAGGGCTTTCTTT CATESGTGQRAFF
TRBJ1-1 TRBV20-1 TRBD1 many TGCAGTGCTAGGCCCCTAGGGTCGACAGGGAGCAACACTGAAGCTTTCTTT CSARPLGSTGSNTEAFF
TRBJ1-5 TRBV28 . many TGTGCCGCCGGACAGTCTCGGAATCAGCCCCAGCATTTT CAAGQSRNQPQHF
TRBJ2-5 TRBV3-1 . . TGTGCCAGCAGCCAAGATAGGCCTCAAGAGACCCAGTACTTC CASSQDRPQETQYF
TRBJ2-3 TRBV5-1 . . TGCGCCAGCAGCTTGGATGGGACTCCCATAGGGGCGCAGTATTTT CASSLDGTPIGAQYF
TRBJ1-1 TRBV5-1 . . TGCGCCAGCAGGGGGAACGTAAACACTGAAGCTTTCTTT CASRGNVNTEAFF
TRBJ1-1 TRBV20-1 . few TGCAGTGCTAGAGTCGGCAGGGGCGGTAACACTGAAGCTTTCTTT CSARVGRGGNTEAFF
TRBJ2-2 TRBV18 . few TGTGCCAGCTCACCACCGGGCCGAACCCCGAACACCGGGGAGCTGTTTTTT CASSPPGRTPNTGELFF
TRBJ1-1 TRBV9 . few TGTGCCAGCAGCGCCTCTTGGTCCTCAGACGAAGCTTTCTTT CASSASWSSDEAFF
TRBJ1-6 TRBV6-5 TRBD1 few TGTGCCAGCAGTTCTGGGACAGATGGTTCACCCCTCCACTTT CASSSGTDGSPLHF
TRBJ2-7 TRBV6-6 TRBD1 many TGTGCCAGCAGTTACGGGGCCGGGACAGAGAGCTCCTACGAGCAGTACTTC CASSYGAGTESSYEQYF
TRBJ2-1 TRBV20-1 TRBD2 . TGCAGTGCGGGAGAGTCCCGGGGGGTCGGGAATGAGCAGTTCTTC CSAGESRGVGNEQFF
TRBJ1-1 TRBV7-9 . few TGTGCCAGCAGCTTCATAGTAACAGGAGAGAACACTGAAGCTTTCTTT CASSFIVTGENTEAFF
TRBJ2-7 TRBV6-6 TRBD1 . TGTGCCAGCAGTCTACGACAGGGTGGATGGGACGAGCAGTACTTC CASSLRQGGWDEQYF
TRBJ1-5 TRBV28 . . TGTGCCAGCAGTTCGAACCGGGACATAGCTAGCAATCAGCCCCAGCATTTT CASSSNRDIASNQPQHF
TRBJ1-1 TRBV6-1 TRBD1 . TGTGCCAGCAGCAGGGGGGGTGCTGAAGCTTTCTTT CASSRGGAEAFF
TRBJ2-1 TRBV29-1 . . TGCAGCGTTGAAGGAGGCCAGCAGATTTACAATGAGCAGTTCTTC CSVEGGQQIYNEQFF
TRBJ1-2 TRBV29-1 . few TGCAGCGTTGCGGGGGGAGCTAACTATGGCTACACCTTC CSVAGGANYGYTF
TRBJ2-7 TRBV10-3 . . TGTGCCATCAGTGCTGACAGGTACGAGCAGTACTTC CAISADRYEQYF
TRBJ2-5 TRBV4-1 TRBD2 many TGCGCCAGCAGCCAACAGACTAGCTTGACCCAGTACTTC CASSQQTSLTQYF
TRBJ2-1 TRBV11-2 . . TGTGCCAGCCTCCTCTACCCCGCGGATCCCAATGAGCAGTTCTTC CASLLYPADPNEQFF
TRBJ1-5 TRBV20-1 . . TGCAGTGCCTTCACCGGGATCCTAGACAATCAGCCCCAGCATTTT CSAFTGILDNQPQHF
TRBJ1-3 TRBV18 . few TGTGCCAGCTCACCCAGCACAGCAAGTCAAGGAAACACCATATATTTT CASSPSTASQGNTIYF
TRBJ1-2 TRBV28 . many TGTGCCAGCAGTTTGGGGTTCAACTATGGCTACACCTTC CASSLGFNYGYTF
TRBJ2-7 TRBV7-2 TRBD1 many TGTGCCAGCAGCTTAGTTGGGACAGAGTACGAGCAGTACTTC CASSLVGTEYEQYF
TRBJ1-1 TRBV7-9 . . TGTGCCAGCAGCCCAACCCGGGCTGAAGCTTTCTTT CASSPTRAEAFF
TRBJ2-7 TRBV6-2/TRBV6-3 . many TGTGCCAGCAGTCTACAGGGACTCTCCTACGAGCAGTACTTC CASSLQGLSYEQYF
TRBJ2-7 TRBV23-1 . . TGCGCCAGCAGTCAATGTAGGGACATCTACGAGCAGTACTTC CASSQCRDIYEQYF
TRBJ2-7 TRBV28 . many TGTGCCAGCAGTCAAAGGGGGGCTTCCTACGAGCAGTACTTC CASSQRGASYEQYF
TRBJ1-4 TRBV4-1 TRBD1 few TGCGCCAGCAGCCAATCGGGACAGGGGGATGGTGAAAAACTGTTTTTT CASSQSGQGDGEKLFF
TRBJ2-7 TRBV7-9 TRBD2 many TGTGCCAGCAGCTCGGAAGCGGGAACCTACGAGCAGTACTTC CASSSEAGTYEQYF